The present TCR beta chain was sequenced within a study of shared T cell receptors in the human thymus. Generated by immunoSEQ multiplex PCR, the TCRdb table keeps only in-frame clones and is missing some. The sample records hundreds of thousands of clones, around 87% being singletons. The CDR3 extends over 16 amino acids. V gave up 3 bases and J gave up 2 bases, with 13 bases separating them. CDR1 KGHSY and CDR2 FQNENV come from the germline V gene. The same specimen was also included in a second study, on human thymus T cells. That source reports: Corrective heart surgery yielded resections, and these provided the thymus tissue. Reports from related research described highly overlapping thymic repertoires among unrelated individuals.

The chain recombines TRBV16 with TRBJ1-4; no firm D call. This clonotype was obtained from a boy under three years old with a congenital heart defect. Sequenced material: thymocytes. CDR3 sequence: CASSHTSGETNEKLFF. CDR3 coding DNA: TGTGCCAGCAGCCATACGTCCGGGGAGACTAATGAAAAACTGTTTTTT.